This TCR beta chain emerged from a study of T cells after yellow fever vaccination. TCRdb ran MiXCR on the 5' RACE reads and lists one entry per CDR3 protein. The profile shows about 340,000 distinct CDR3 sequences, 12% of them singletons. Germline V gene sequence: CDR1 MNHNY, CDR2 SVGAGI (reference sequence). J gave up 4 bases and V 8 bases, and 3 bases lay outside the gene matches. There are 12 residues in the CDR3. This clonotype occurred a few times. V is TRBV6-6 and J is TRBJ2-3; 7 positions agree with TRBD2. The receptor was derived from a man aged 18 to 30 who received the YFV17D yellow fever vaccine. This specimen was CD4+ T cells sorted from PBMCs, taken 15 days after the yellow fever booster vaccination. This CDR3 reads CASDGGSDTQYF. In nucleotides, the CDR3 is TGTGCCAGCGACGGGGGGTCAGATACGCAGTATTTT.